A single sample is the source of the 22 T cell receptor beta chains below, sequenced in a study of T cell responses to AZD1222 COVID-19 vaccine. The repertoire was sequenced with immunoSEQ multiplex PCR; TCRdb's copy has only in-frame clones and lacks some. The table has about 270,000 clones, 85% to 95% seen once; the top ten hold 0.55%. The sequencing here drew on peripheral blood, taken 28 days after the second AZD1222 dose. Receptor source: an adult who received the AZD1222 COVID-19 vaccine.

This clone occurred once. The chain uses TRBV3-1 (or the pseudogene TRBV3-2) and TRBJ1-3; D unresolved. Germline V gives CDR1 LGHDT, CDR2 YNNKEL (reference sequence). CDR3 size: 15 residues. Trimming removed 0 bases at V and 0 bases at J, with 6 bases between. The DNA for the CDR3 is TGTGCCAGCAGCCAAGATCAATCCTCTGGAAACACCATATATTTT. Translation: CASSQDQSSGNTIYF.

This chain connects TRBV7-9 to TRBJ1-2; D possibly corresponds to TRBD1 (6 bases). The CDR3 runs 12 residues. V dropped 4 bases and J dropped 13 bases, with 16 bases sitting between them. In germline, CDR1 is SEHNR, CDR2 FQNEAQ (reference sequence). DNA of the CDR3: TGTGCCAGCAGCTCAGACGGACAGCGCACCACCTTC. Translating gives CASSSDGQRTTF.

This chain joins TRBV5-6 and TRBJ1-4; TRBD1 aligns across 7 bases. The V segment lost 3 bases and the J segment 8 bases; nucleotides outside the gene matches: 13. Germline CDR1 and CDR2: SGHDT and YYEEEE. This CDR3 is 16 amino acids long. The CDR3 loop is CASSSGWTGGSEKLFF. Written as DNA, the CDR3 is TGTGCCAGCAGCTCAGGGTGGACAGGTGGCTCCGAAAAACTGTTTTTT.

The genes are TRBV5-1 and TRBJ2-2; possibly TRBD2 for D (5 bases). Trimming pared 8 bases from V and 6 bases from J, leaving 14 bases between. CDR1 SGHRS and CDR2 YFSETQ come from the germline V gene. CDR3 size: 13 residues. CDR3 loop: CASLVRESGELFF. CDR3 nucleotide sequence: TGCGCCAGTTTAGTACGGGAATCCGGGGAGCTGTTTTTT.

The chain has TRBV7-2 and TRBJ2-1; D is undetermined. Germline V lookup: CDR1 SGHTA, CDR2 FQGNSA. V was pared by 5 bases and J by 0 bases, with 14 bases between. The CDR3 consists of 16 residues. The CDR3, as DNA: TGTGCCAGCAGCCCCCCGGCGCCGAGCTCCTACAATGAGCAGTTCTTC. Its protein is CASSPPAPSSYNEQFF.

This clone was seen only once. V usage is TRBV3-1 (or the pseudogene TRBV3-2) and J usage is TRBJ2-5, with D perhaps matching TRBD2 (5 bases). From germline, CDR1 is LGHDT and CDR2 YNNKEL (reference sequence). The CDR3 is 14 amino acids. Trimming took 2 bases from V and 5 from J, leaving 12 bases between them. CDR3 DNA: TGTGCCAGCAGCCAACTACTAGATTTCGAGACCCAGTACTTC. Amino acids: CASSQLLDFETQYF.

V and J are TRBV4-2 and TRBJ1-6, with D possibly being TRBD1 (6 bases). Trimming took 0 bases from V and 8 from J, leaving 14 bases between them. This CDR3 is built from 16 residues. CDR1 is LGHNA, CDR2 YNFKEQ, per germline. CDR3 DNA sequence: TGTGCCAGCAGCCAAGAAGGTCAGGGGAGGGATTCACCCCTCCACTTT. Protein sequence: CASSQEGQGRDSPLHF.

V and J are TRBV7-9 and TRBJ2-7; a weak D match, TRBD2 (7 bases). CDR1 and CDR2 (germline): SEHNR, FQNEAQ (reference sequence). There are 15 residues in the CDR3. The ends were cut back, 1 base at V and 6 bases at J, with 16 bases in the middle. The CDR3 loop is CASSLDFGGLAEQYF. DNA of the CDR3: TGTGCCAGCAGCTTAGATTTCGGGGGGCTAGCCGAGCAGTACTTC.

V is TRBV10-3 and J is TRBJ2-3, with 9 bases identical to TRBD2. V shed 7 bases and J 5 bases; nucleotides not matched to a gene: 16. Germline values: CDR1 ENHRY, CDR2 SYGVKD. The CDR3 spans 17 residues. The CDR3 here is CAIKAGTSTSSGDTQYF. As DNA, the CDR3 is TGTGCCATCAAGGCCGGGACTAGCACCTCCAGTGGAGATACGCAGTATTTT.

The V call is TRBV2, the J call TRBJ2-2, with TRBD2 identical over 9 bases. Trimming took 1 base from V and 0 from J; bases not matched to a gene: 3. Germline assignment: CDR1 SNHLY and CDR2 FYNNEI. The CDR3 has 17 amino acids. This chain's CDR3 is CASSEVGLASNTGELFF. CDR3 DNA: TGTGCCAGCAGTGAAGTCGGACTAGCGTCGAACACCGGGGAGCTGTTTTTT.

The chain employs TRBV3-1 (or the pseudogene TRBV3-2) and TRBJ2-2; D is perhaps TRBD1 (6 bases). CDR1 is LGHDT, CDR2 YNNKEL, per germline (reference sequence). Trimming removed 4 bases at V and 4 bases at J, with 16 bases between. This CDR3 is built from 16 residues. The CDR3 protein is CASSRATPGVTGELFF. Here the CDR3 DNA reads TGTGCCAGCAGCCGTGCCACCCCAGGGGTCACCGGGGAGCTGTTTTTT.

The V call is TRBV28, the J call TRBJ2-3; 10 bases fit TRBD2. Trimming cost V 6 bases and J 3 bases; bases outside gene matches: 12. Germline V gives CDR1 MDHEN, CDR2 SYDVKM. This CDR3 comprises 17 residues. The CDR3 loop is CASRSSGRALLTDTQYF. In DNA form, the CDR3 reads TGTGCCAGCAGATCGAGCGGGAGGGCGTTGTTAACAGATACGCAGTATTTT.

V is TRBV19 and J is TRBJ1-2; D unresolved. CDR3 length: 13 amino acids. The V gene lost 6 bases and the J gene lost 4 bases, with 12 bases spanning the gap. Germline V gene lookup returns CDR1 LNHDA and CDR2 SQIVND (reference sequence). In DNA, the CDR3 is TGTGCCAGTAGAAACCAGGAGATCTATGGCTACACCTTC. Translated, it gives CASRNQEIYGYTF.

J is TRBJ1-5 and V is TRBV2; TRBD1 matches at 7 bases. Trimming cost V 6 bases and J 7 bases; bases outside gene matches: 9. The CDR3 is 14 residues long. Per the germline V gene, CDR1 is SNHLY and CDR2 is FYNNEI. In DNA form, the CDR3 reads TGTGCCAGCAGACCCGACAGGGCTCGACAGCCCCAGCATTTT. Translating it yields CASRPDRARQPQHF.

The CDR3 protein is CASSLYLGANVLTF. The CDR3 coding sequence is TGTGCCAGCAGCTTGTATCTTGGGGCCAACGTCCTGACTTTC. The chain employs TRBV5-4 and TRBJ2-6, with D uncertain. Germline lookup yields CDR1 SGHNT and CDR2 YYREEE (reference sequence). Deletions cut 1 base from V and 3 bases from J, with 5 bases between. The CDR3 sequence is 14 residues long.

V and J are TRBV7-9 and TRBJ2-7, with D tentatively TRBD2 (5 bases). CDR1 is SEHNR and CDR2 is FQNEAQ in the germline V gene (reference sequence). CDR3 length: 14 amino acids. The V end was cut by 3 bases, the J end by 0 bases, with 9 bases between. CDR3 coding DNA: TGTGCCAGCAGCTTGGACGGGAACTCCTACGAGCAGTACTTC. Translated, it gives CASSLDGNSYEQYF.

The V gene is TRBV4-1, the J gene TRBJ1-5; no clear D gene. CDR1 MGHRA and CDR2 YSYEKL come from the germline V gene. V was pared by 4 bases and J by 2 bases, with 9 bases between. The CDR3 is made up of 14 amino acids. Here the CDR3 DNA reads TGCGCCAGCAGCCGAGACACTGGCAATCAGCCCCAGCATTTT. Residues: CASSRDTGNQPQHF.

The chain links TRBV18 to TRBJ2-7, with TRBD2 matching over 12 bases. Germline CDR1 and CDR2: KGHSH and LQKENI. This CDR3 is built from 15 residues. V lost 3 bases, J lost 4 bases, and 4 bases stayed unmatched. DNA of the CDR3: TGTGCCAGCTCACCCTCTAGCGGGGGGGTTTACGAGCAGTACTTC. Residues: CASSPSSGGVYEQYF.

This sequence joins TRBV30 and TRBJ2-1; 7 bases match TRBD2. The V gene end was trimmed by 2 bases and the J gene end by 3 bases; junction bases not matched to a gene: 4. Germline-derived CDR1 and CDR2 are GTSNPN and SVGIG (reference sequence). There are 14 residues in the CDR3. The chain's CDR3 is CAWSFLAGYNEQFF. The CDR3 DNA follows: TGTGCCTGGAGTTTTTTAGCGGGCTACAATGAGCAGTTCTTC.

The V gene is TRBV6-6, the J gene TRBJ2-4; 11 bases fit TRBD2. With V trimmed by 5 bases and J by 1 base, 7 bases remained unmatched. This CDR3 comprises 17 residues. Germline lookup yields CDR1 MNHNY and CDR2 SVGAGI (reference sequence). The CDR3 protein is CASSPPTSGTAKNIQYF. The CDR3, as DNA: TGTGCCAGCAGTCCCCCGACTAGCGGGACTGCCAAAAACATTCAGTACTTC.

This clone came up once. The chain links TRBV15 to TRBJ1-3, with D possibly being TRBD1 (6 bases). This CDR3 is 15 amino acids long. Germline V CDR1 and CDR2: LNHNV, YYDKDF (reference sequence). Trimming left V 5 bases short and J 5 bases short, with 16 bases between. The CDR3 coding sequence is TGTGCCACCAGCCTCATCGAGGACAGAAGAAACACCATATATTTT. Translation: CATSLIEDRRNTIYF.

The rearrangement uses TRBV10-3 and TRBJ2-7; D is uncertain. Trimming pared 6 bases from V and 3 bases from J, leaving 12 bases between. From germline, CDR1 is ENHRY and CDR2 SYGVKD. The CDR3 covers 13 residues. DNA of the CDR3: TGTGCCATCAGGGTAGGGCAGGACTACGAGCAGTACTTC. Translating gives CAIRVGQDYEQYF.